This TCR beta chain was captured by sequencing in a study of blood T cell repertoires in COVID-19. Overall study context: Acute and convalescent COVID-19 samples came from the United States, Italy and Spain.

Recruitment covered about two dozen US areas and drew participants whose ages spanned 18 to 89 years. The CDR3 consists of 15 residues. Germline lookup yields CDR1 SGHNT and CDR2 YYREEE (reference sequence). Trimming removed 4 bases from V and 2 bases from J; junction bases left unmatched: 7. In the authors' workflow: Counts of nucleated cells, estimated from reference gene primer amplification, were obtained. TCRdb keeps only in-frame clones here, not all; method: immunoSEQ multiplex PCR. V, J and clone size reflect that table, while D and trimming were determined from the DNA. The table includes some 320,000 clones, roughly nine tenths detected once.

The specimen was PBMCs or T cells enriched from blood (not recorded which). This receptor was taken from a woman in her twenties or thirties who had been exposed to COVID-19. The chain couples TRBV5-4 to TRBJ2-5; TRBD1 agrees at 8 bases. CDR3 DNA: TGTGCCAGCAGCCCTTGGACAGGGAGGCAAGAGACCCAGTACTTC. This sequence encodes CASSPWTGRQETQYF.